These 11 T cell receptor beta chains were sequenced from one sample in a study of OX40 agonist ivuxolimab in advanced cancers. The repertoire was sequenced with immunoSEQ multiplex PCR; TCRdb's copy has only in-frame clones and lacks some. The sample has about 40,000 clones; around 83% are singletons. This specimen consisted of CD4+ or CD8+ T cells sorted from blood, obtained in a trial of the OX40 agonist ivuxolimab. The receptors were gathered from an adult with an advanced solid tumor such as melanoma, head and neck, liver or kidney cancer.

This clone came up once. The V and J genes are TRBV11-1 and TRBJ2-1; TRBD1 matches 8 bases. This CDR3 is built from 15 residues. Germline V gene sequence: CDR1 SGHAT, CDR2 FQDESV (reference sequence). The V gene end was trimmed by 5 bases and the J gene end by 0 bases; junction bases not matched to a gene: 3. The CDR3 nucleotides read TGTGCCAGCAGCCTGGGACAGGTCTCCTACAATGAGCAGTTCTTC. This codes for CASSLGQVSYNEQFF.

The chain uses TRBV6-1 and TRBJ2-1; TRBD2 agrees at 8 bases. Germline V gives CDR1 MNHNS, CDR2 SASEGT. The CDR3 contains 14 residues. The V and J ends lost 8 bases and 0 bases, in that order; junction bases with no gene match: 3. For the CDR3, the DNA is TGTGCCAGCGACCGGGGGGGCTCCTACAATGAGCAGTTCTTC. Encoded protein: CASDRGGSYNEQFF.

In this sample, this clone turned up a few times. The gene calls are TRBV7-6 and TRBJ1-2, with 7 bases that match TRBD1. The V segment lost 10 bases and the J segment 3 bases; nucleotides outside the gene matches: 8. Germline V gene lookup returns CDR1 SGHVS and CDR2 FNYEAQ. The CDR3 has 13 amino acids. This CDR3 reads CATDGTEDYGYTF. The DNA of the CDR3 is TGTGCCACCGACGGGACAGAAGACTATGGCTACACCTTC.

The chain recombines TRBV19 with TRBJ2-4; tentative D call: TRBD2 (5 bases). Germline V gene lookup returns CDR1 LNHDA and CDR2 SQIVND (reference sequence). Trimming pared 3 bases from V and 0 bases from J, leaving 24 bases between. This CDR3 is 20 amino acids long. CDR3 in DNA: TGTGCCAGTAGTATGACGGGCCAGCGGCGAATAAGAGGAGCCAAAAACATTCAGTACTTC. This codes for CASSMTGQRRIRGAKNIQYF.

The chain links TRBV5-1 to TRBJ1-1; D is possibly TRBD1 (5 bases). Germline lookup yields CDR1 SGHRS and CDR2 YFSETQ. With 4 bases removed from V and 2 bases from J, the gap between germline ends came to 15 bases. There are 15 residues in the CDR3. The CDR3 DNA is TGCGCCAGCAGCCCCACTGGGGGGTTCAACACTGAAGCTTTCTTT. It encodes CASSPTGGFNTEAFF.

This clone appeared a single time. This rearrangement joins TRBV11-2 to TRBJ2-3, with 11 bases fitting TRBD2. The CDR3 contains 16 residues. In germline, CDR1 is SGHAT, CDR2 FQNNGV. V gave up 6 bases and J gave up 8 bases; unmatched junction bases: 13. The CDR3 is CASRPASSGGYGTQYF. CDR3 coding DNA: TGTGCCAGCAGGCCCGCCTCTAGCGGGGGGTACGGTACGCAGTATTTT. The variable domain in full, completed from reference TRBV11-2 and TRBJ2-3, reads EAGVAQSPRYKIIEKRQSVAFWCNPISGHATLYWYQQILGQGPKLLIQFQNNGVVDDSQLPKDRFSAERLKGVDSTLKIQPAKLEDSAVYLCASRPASSGGYGTQYFGPGTRLTVL.

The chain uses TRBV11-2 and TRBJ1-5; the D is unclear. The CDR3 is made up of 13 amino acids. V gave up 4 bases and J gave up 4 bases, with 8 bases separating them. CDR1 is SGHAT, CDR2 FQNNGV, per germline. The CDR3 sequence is CASSSGRNQPQHF. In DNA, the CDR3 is TGTGCCAGCAGCTCCGGACGGAATCAGCCCCAGCATTTT.

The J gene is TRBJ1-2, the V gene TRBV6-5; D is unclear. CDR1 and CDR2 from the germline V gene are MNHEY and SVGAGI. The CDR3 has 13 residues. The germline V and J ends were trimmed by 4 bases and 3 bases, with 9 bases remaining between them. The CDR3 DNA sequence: TGTGCCAGCAGTTTCACAAAGGACTATGGCTACACCTTC. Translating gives CASSFTKDYGYTF.

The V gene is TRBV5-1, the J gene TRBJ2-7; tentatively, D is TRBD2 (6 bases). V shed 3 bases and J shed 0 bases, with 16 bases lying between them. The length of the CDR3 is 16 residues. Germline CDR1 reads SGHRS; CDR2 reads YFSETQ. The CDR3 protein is CASSSGGGVLSYEQYF. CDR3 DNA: TGCGCCAGCAGCTCGGGCGGAGGGGTCCTCTCCTACGAGCAGTACTTC.

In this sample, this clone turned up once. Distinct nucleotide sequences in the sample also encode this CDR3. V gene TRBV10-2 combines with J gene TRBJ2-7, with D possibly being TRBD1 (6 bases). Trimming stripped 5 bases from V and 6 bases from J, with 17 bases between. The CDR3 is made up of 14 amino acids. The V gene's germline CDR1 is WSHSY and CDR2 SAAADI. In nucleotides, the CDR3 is TGCGCCAGCAGTCAGCTGTTGGGGGCGAGCGAGCAGTACTTC. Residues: CASSQLLGASEQYF.

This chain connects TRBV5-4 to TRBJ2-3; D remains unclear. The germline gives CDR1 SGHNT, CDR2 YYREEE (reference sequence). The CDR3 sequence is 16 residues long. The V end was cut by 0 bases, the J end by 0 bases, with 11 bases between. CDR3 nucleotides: TGTGCCAGCAGCTTGGGTAGAGACGATAGCACAGATACGCAGTATTTT. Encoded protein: CASSLGRDDSTDTQYF.